This T cell receptor beta chain was captured by sequencing in a study of shared clonotypes between healthy human individuals. Clones were sequenced by immunoSEQ multiplex PCR, and TCRdb holds only the in-frame ones, with some missing. Of roughly 570,000 clones detected, roughly 98% appear once; the ten largest clones hold approximately 0.33%. Naivety among CD8 cells was defined by CD45RO negativity and positive CCR7 selection, thereby excluding terminally differentiated effector memory CD45RA+ cells. The CDR3 sequence is 14 residues long. V lost 3 bases and J 6 bases, leaving 14 bases between the germline ends. Germline V gives CDR1 MNHNS, CDR2 SASEGT.

This TCR derives from a man aged 25-45 years in good health. The chain is built from TRBV6-1 and TRBJ1-1; D remains unclear. Sequenced: naive CD8+ T cells sorted from blood. The CDR3 protein is CASSDPAVLAEAFF. As DNA, the CDR3 is TGTGCCAGCAGTGATCCGGCAGTCTTGGCTGAAGCTTTCTTT.